One sample yielded the 20 T cell receptor beta chains listed below, sequenced in a study of human T cells and chemical hapten exposure. TCRdb analysed the RACE reads with MiXCR anew, one entry per CDR3 protein. In the table there are under 50,000 distinct CDR3 sequences, around a tenth of which are singletons. Specified time point: patch test 3, about 24 weeks after DPC sensitization. Treatment: therapeutic diphenylcyclopropenone sensitization with weekly scalp DPC. Researchers extracted total RNA from unfractionated whole blood. Sequencing was performed on whole blood, taken in connection with sensitization to the hapten diphenylcyclopropenone (DPC). All receptors come from a man aged 50 or older with alopecia areata. Some clones in this sample may be carry-over from other donors' samples.

This clonotype was observed many times. The CDR3 region has the DNA TGTGCCAGCAGCCGAGACAGGAACGAGCAGTACTTC. Translation gives CASSRDRNEQYF. The V call is TRBV7-2, the J call TRBJ2-7; D perhaps matches TRBD1 (6 bases). Germline loops: CDR1 SGHTA, CDR2 FQGNSA. CDR3 length: 12 amino acids. The ends were cut back, 5 bases at V and 5 bases at J, with 10 bases in the middle.

This clonotype came up a few times. The rearrangement joins TRBV29-1 to TRBJ2-3; D call uncertain. V was trimmed by 3 bases and J by 0 bases, leaving 7 bases between them. Germline CDR1 reads SQVTM; CDR2 reads ANQGSEA. This CDR3 is built from 13 residues. Written as DNA, the CDR3 is TGCAGCGTTGACCCCGTCAGCACAGATACGCAGTATTTT. It translates to CSVDPVSTDTQYF.

This rearrangement joins TRBV9 to TRBJ2-1; D may correspond to TRBD1 or TRBD2 (5 bases each). CDR3 length: 15 amino acids. V dropped 0 bases and J dropped 8 bases, with 15 bases sitting between them. Per the germline V gene, CDR1 is SGDLS and CDR2 is YYNGEE. The CDR3 loop reads CASSVEGTRGDEQFF. The CDR3 DNA sequence: TGTGCCAGCAGCGTAGAAGGTACTAGGGGCGATGAGCAGTTCTTC. Supplemented by reference TRBV9 and TRBJ2-1, the full variable domain reads DSGVTQTPKHLITATGQRVTLRCSPRSGDLSVYWYQQSLDQGLQFLIQYYNGEERAKGNILERFSAQQFPDLHSELNLSSLELGDSALYFCASSVEGTRGDEQFFGPGTRLTVL.

The chain uses TRBV4-1 and TRBJ2-5, with a weak D call TRBD1 (6 bases). CDR1 is MGHRA and CDR2 is YSYEKL in the germline V gene. V gave up 11 bases and J gave up 2 bases, with 21 bases separating them. CDR3 size: 15 residues. Written as DNA, the CDR3 is TGCGCCCGTCCCGGGACATACAAAAAGCAAGAGACCCAGTACTTC. It codes for CARPGTYKKQETQYF.

This clonotype was counted many times. V usage is TRBV18 and J usage is TRBJ1-2; TRBD1 is a possible D gene (5 bases). Trimming removed 4 bases at V and 4 bases at J, with 13 bases between. This CDR3 has 14 residues. CDR1 is KGHSH and CDR2 is LQKENI in the germline V gene. CDR3 coding DNA: TGTGCCAGCTCACGACGCAGGGAGGGCTATGGCTACACCTTC. Translation: CASSRRREGYGYTF.

V usage is TRBV19 and J usage is TRBJ2-2, with 11 bases identical to TRBD2. Germline CDR1 reads LNHDA; CDR2 reads SQIVND (reference sequence). Trimming cost V 8 bases and J 3 bases; bases outside gene matches: 2. The CDR3 totals 14 residues. DNA of the CDR3: TGTGCCAGTGGGACTAGCGGAGACACCGGGGAGCTGTTTTTT. This codes for CASGTSGDTGELFF.

The chain combines TRBV7-8 with TRBJ2-5; D tentatively fits TRBD1 or TRBD2 (5 bases each). There are 14 residues in the CDR3. Germline V gene data show CDR1 as SGHVS and CDR2 as FQNEAQ. Trimming stripped 1 base from V and 6 bases from J, with 12 bases between. This CDR3 is CASSLVGVRKTQYF. In DNA, the CDR3 is TGTGCCAGCAGCTTAGTGGGGGTTCGGAAGACCCAGTACTTC.

This chain joins TRBV6-1 and TRBJ2-1; 11 bases map to TRBD2. Germline CDR1 MNHNS, CDR2 SASEGT. The ends lost 4 bases at V and 7 bases at J; junction bases unmatched: 3. There are 14 residues in the CDR3. The CDR3 DNA reads as TGTGCCAGCAGTGGACTAGCGGGATATAATGAGCAGTTCTTC. Translation gives CASSGLAGYNEQFF.

This clonotype was detected many times. The chain has TRBV9 and TRBJ2-3, with 7 bases identical to TRBD1. This CDR3 comprises 14 residues. J gave up 6 bases and V 0 bases, and 4 bases lay outside the gene matches. Germline CDR1 SGDLS, CDR2 YYNGEE. CDR3 in amino acids: CASSVGGTADTQYF. CDR3 DNA: TGTGCCAGCAGCGTAGGAGGGACAGCGGATACGCAGTATTTT.

This clonotype was observed many times. The rearrangement uses TRBV28 and TRBJ2-3; D uncertain. The V gene's germline CDR1 is MDHEN and CDR2 SYDVKM. The CDR3 is 14 residues long. The germline V and J ends were trimmed by 6 bases and 0 bases, with 10 bases remaining between them. In DNA form, the CDR3 reads TGTGCCAGCAGGGACGGAGCTAGCACAGATACGCAGTATTTT. Its protein product is CASRDGASTDTQYF.

The chain combines TRBV6-5 with TRBJ2-1, with a weak D call TRBD2 (6 bases). V lost 2 bases and J lost 15, with 17 bases in between. CDR1 and CDR2 from the germline V gene are MNHEY and SVGAGI. The CDR3 spans 13 residues. The CDR3 DNA reads TGTGCCAGCAGTTACACACGGGAGAATCGGCTGTTCTTC. It specifies CASSYTRENRLFF.

Details on this clonotype: A read error is possible here, since a much larger clone lies one base away. The rearrangement uses TRBV28 and TRBJ2-1; TRBD1 might be the D (5 bases). CDR3 length: 13 amino acids. From germline, CDR1 is MDHEN and CDR2 SYDVKM. CDR3 protein: CACSRTPYNEQFF. As DNA, the CDR3 is TGTGCCTGCAGTCGGACACCATACAATGAGCAGTTCTTC.

This clonotype was recorded at least ten times. The genes are TRBV28 and TRBJ2-1; D remains unclear. In germline, CDR1 is MDHEN, CDR2 SYDVKM. The CDR3 extends over 11 amino acids. V was trimmed by 4 bases and J by 7 bases, leaving 5 bases between them. DNA of the CDR3: TGTGCCAGCAGTTCCCCAAATGAGCAGTTCTTC. The encoded protein is CASSSPNEQFF.

This clonotype showed up many times. The J gene is TRBJ2-5, the V gene TRBV5-4; 8 bases map to TRBD2. J lost 3 bases, V lost 4 bases, and 5 bases had no gene match. CDR1 and CDR2 from the germline V gene are SGHNT and YYREEE (reference sequence). The CDR3 is made up of 14 amino acids. CDR3 sequence (DNA): TGTGCCAGCAGCCGCGGGGGGTTTAAAGAGACCCAGTACTTC. Translating gives CASSRGGFKETQYF.

In this sample, this clonotype turned up many times. The chain couples TRBV4-2 to TRBJ2-3, with D possibly called TRBD1 or TRBD2 (5 bases each). Between the trimmed V and J ends, which lost 4 bases and 2 bases, there was a span of 13 bases. This CDR3 comprises 15 residues. From germline, CDR1 is LGHNA and CDR2 YNFKEQ. The chain's CDR3 is CASSLAGTDTDTQYF. The CDR3 bases are TGTGCCAGCAGCCTCGCCGGGACGGACACAGATACGCAGTATTTT.

This clonotype appeared a few times. This chain uses TRBV29-1 with TRBJ1-1, with D maybe TRBD1 (5 bases). Germline CDR1 and CDR2: SQVTM and ANQGSEA. V dropped 3 bases and J dropped 5 bases, with 10 bases sitting between them. The CDR3 covers 12 residues. As DNA, the CDR3 is TGCAGCGTTGACGGGGACCGGACTGAAGCTTTCTTT. Translating gives CSVDGDRTEAFF.

There are a few counts of this clonotype. CDR3 DNA: TGTGCCAGCAGCTCGACCTTCGAAGCTTTCTTT. Protein: CASSSTFEAFF. This chain links TRBV7-6 with TRBJ1-1; the D is unclear. The V end was cut by 4 bases, the J end by 8 bases, with 8 bases between. The CDR3 has 11 amino acids. Germline CDR1 reads SGHVS; CDR2 reads FNYEAQ.

This clonotype was found a few times. The chain couples TRBV29-1 to TRBJ1-5; D perhaps matches TRBD1 (5 bases). Germline CDR1 is SQVTM and CDR2 is ANQGSEA. V was clipped by 6 bases and J by 3 bases, with 12 bases between them. This CDR3 has 13 residues. The DNA for the CDR3 is TGCAGCGTGGGGGGGAGTCCCAATCAGCCCCAGCATTTT. It specifies CSVGGSPNQPQHF.

This clonotype turned up a few times. The chain joins TRBV7-8 to TRBJ2-7, with D perhaps TRBD1 or TRBD2 (5 bases each). Germline CDR1 SGHVS, CDR2 FQNEAQ. The CDR3 covers 15 residues. V was cut by 5 bases and J by 2 bases, with 16 bases left in between. As DNA, the CDR3 is TGTGCCAGCAGCCCCGAGGGGAGTTCGACCTACGAGCAGTACTTC. Its translation: CASSPEGSSTYEQYF.

This clonotype was seen many times. This chain connects TRBV11-2 to TRBJ1-2; maybe TRBD1 (5 bases). CDR1 is SGHAT, CDR2 FQNNGV, per germline. The CDR3 spans 14 residues. V gave up 1 base and J gave up 7 bases, with 13 bases separating them. CDR3 residues: CASSLVGRDGGYTF. CDR3 coding DNA: TGTGCCAGCAGCTTAGTTGGCAGGGACGGTGGCTACACCTTC. Drawing the rest from reference TRBV11-2 and TRBJ1-2, the complete variable domain is EAGVAQSPRYKIIEKRQSVAFWCNPISGHATLYWYQQILGQGPKLLIQFQNNGVVDDSQLPKDRFSAERLKGVDSTLKIQPAKLEDSAVYLCASSLVGRDGGYTFGSGTRLTVV.